These 27 T cell receptor beta chains were sequenced from one sample in a study of cytomegalovirus exposure and HLA in healthy donors. The PCR was carried out with 60 Vbeta primers and 13 Jbeta primers. Assay used: immunoSEQ multiplex PCR; TCRdb lists only in-frame clones, some missing. This table holds under 200,000 clones, more than 60% found once. Input material: PBMCs. These receptor sequences come from a woman aged 40 to 50 in good health and CMV-seropositive.

The V call is TRBV28, the J call TRBJ1-2; D unclear. The CDR3 totals 11 residues. The V gene's germline CDR1 is MDHEN and CDR2 SYDVKM. V shed 8 bases and J shed 6 bases, with 10 bases lying between them. CDR3 nucleotide sequence: TGTGCCAGCGGGAGATTGAATGGCTACACCTTC. Amino acids: CASGRLNGYTF.

This chain joins TRBV6-5 and TRBJ1-2, with TRBD1 matching 7 bases. Germline CDR1 MNHEY, CDR2 SVGAGI. Germline trimming cut 2 bases from V and 8 bases from J; bases unmatched to any gene: 8. CDR3 length: 14 residues. In nucleotides, the CDR3 is TGTGCCAGCAGTTACAAGGGGGCGCGGAAGGGCTACACCTTC. Protein sequence: CASSYKGARKGYTF.

The genes are TRBV30 and TRBJ1-2, with a possible D match to TRBD1 (6 bases). Trimming took 3 bases from V and 8 from J, leaving 16 bases between them. Per germline, CDR1 GTSNPN and CDR2 SVGIG (reference sequence). This CDR3 is 13 amino acids long. Here the CDR3 reads CAWSEQGRQGYTF. The CDR3 bases are TGTGCCTGGAGCGAACAGGGCAGGCAAGGCTACACCTTC. Full variable domain (rest looked up from reference TRBV30 and TRBJ1-2): SQTIHQWPATLVQPVGSPLSLECTVEGTSNPNLYWYRQAAGRGLQLLFYSVGIGQISSEVPQNLSASRPQDRQFILSSKKLLLSDSGFYLCAWSEQGRQGYTFGSGTRLTVV.

With respect to this clone: The junction departs from germline at one end; a sequencing error may be responsible. The chain joins TRBV27 to TRBJ2-6; maybe TRBD1 (5 bases). The CDR3 sequence is 13 residues long. In germline, CDR1 is MNHEY, CDR2 SMNVEV (reference sequence). The CDR3, as DNA: TGTGCCAGCAGTGTCTCTGGGGCCAACGGCCTGACTTTC. Protein product: CASSVSGANGLTF.

This chain links TRBV30 with TRBJ1-6, with a possible D match to TRBD1 (5 bases). This CDR3 has 13 residues. Trimming shortened V by 4 bases and J by 2 bases, and 6 bases separated the two germline ends. Germline V gene lookup returns CDR1 GTSNPN and CDR2 SVGIG (reference sequence). The CDR3 spells CAWTGTYNSPLHF. The CDR3 DNA is TGTGCCTGGACAGGGACCTATAATTCACCCCTCCACTTT. Full variable domain (outside the CDR3, taken from reference TRBV30 and TRBJ1-6): SQTIHQWPATLVQPVGSPLSLECTVEGTSNPNLYWYRQAAGRGLQLLFYSVGIGQISSEVPQNLSASRPQDRQFILSSKKLLLSDSGFYLCAWTGTYNSPLHFGNGTRLTVT.

CDR3 bases: TGTGCCAGCAGCAGAAGGCCCATGACAGCATCGGATCAGCCCCAGCATTTT. It translates to CASSRRPMTASDQPQHF. This rearrangement joins TRBV28 to TRBJ1-5; maybe TRBD1 (5 bases). From germline, CDR1 is MDHEN and CDR2 SYDVKM. The CDR3 totals 17 residues. V lost 6 bases to trimming and J lost 5 bases, with 23 bases between them.

The rearrangement joins TRBV6-1 to TRBJ1-2; D possibly corresponds to TRBD1 (6 bases). The CDR3 extends over 14 amino acids. V lost 3 bases to trimming and J lost 6 bases, with 14 bases between them. Germline V gene sequence: CDR1 MNHNS, CDR2 SASEGT. The CDR3 spells CASSDSRTVHGYTF. The CDR3 DNA is TGTGCCAGCAGTGATAGTCGGACAGTTCATGGCTACACCTTC.

This clone was observed a handful of times. This chain links TRBV5-8 with TRBJ1-1, with D uncertain. Between the trimmed V and J ends, which lost 5 bases and 1 base, there was a span of 21 bases. This CDR3 has 17 residues. The germline V gene has CDR1 SGHTS and CDR2 YDEGEE. The CDR3 region is CASSQFRGSRTNTEAFF. The CDR3 nucleotides are TGTGCCAGCAGTCAATTTCGAGGGTCCAGAACGAACACTGAAGCTTTCTTT.

The CDR3 DNA follows: TGTGCCAGCAGCCAAGGGCTAGCGGGGGACCTTACCAATGAGCAGTTCTTC. As protein: CASSQGLAGDLTNEQFF. The rearrangement joins TRBV9 to TRBJ2-1; 10 nucleotides align to TRBD2. Germline CDR1 reads SGDLS; CDR2 reads YYNGEE. The CDR3 is 17 residues long. The ends lost 4 bases at V and 6 bases at J; junction bases unmatched: 13. Combining the CDR3 with reference TRBV9 and TRBJ2-1 gives the whole variable domain DSGVTQTPKHLITATGQRVTLRCSPRSGDLSVYWYQQSLDQGLQFLIQYYNGEERAKGNILERFSAQQFPDLHSELNLSSLELGDSALYFCASSQGLAGDLTNEQFFGPGTRLTVL.

The chain has TRBV19 and TRBJ2-1, with D tentatively TRBD2 (6 bases). CDR3 length equals 15 residues. The germline V and J ends were trimmed by 8 bases and 6 bases, with 20 bases remaining between them. The germline V gene has CDR1 LNHDA and CDR2 SQIVND (reference sequence). CDR3 nucleotides: TGTGCCAGTCTTGGGGGACGGGGAGGATCCAATGAGCAGTTCTTC. This sequence encodes CASLGGRGGSNEQFF.

The chain combines TRBV5-1 with TRBJ2-2; tentative D call: TRBD2 (5 bases). The CDR3 runs to 15 residues. Germline V gene data show CDR1 as SGHRS and CDR2 as YFSETQ. Trimming pared 0 bases from V and 5 bases from J, leaving 11 bases between. CDR3 in DNA: TGCGCCAGCAGCTTGGTAGGACTTAAGACCGGGGAGCTGTTTTTT. This sequence encodes CASSLVGLKTGELFF.

This chain uses TRBV28 with TRBJ2-3; 13 nucleotides line up with TRBD2. J lost 2 bases, V lost 6 bases, and 11 bases had no gene match. The germline V gene encodes CDR1 MDHEN and CDR2 SYDVKM. The CDR3 extends over 18 amino acids. The CDR3 loop is CASSPLGLAGENTDTQYF. CDR3 DNA: TGTGCCAGCAGCCCTCTAGGACTAGCGGGAGAAAACACAGATACGCAGTATTTT. Filled out from reference TRBV28 and TRBJ2-3, the complete variable domain reads DVKVTQSSRYLVKRTGEKVFLECVQDMDHENMFWYRQDPGLGLRLIYFSYDVKMKEKGDIPEGYSVSREKKERFSLILESASTNQTSMYLCASSPLGLAGENTDTQYFGPGTRLTVL.

V is TRBV30 and J is TRBJ1-6; a possible D gene is TRBD1 (6 bases). CDR3 size: 13 residues. V lost 4 bases and J 6 bases, leaving 10 bases between the germline ends. Per the germline V gene, CDR1 is GTSNPN and CDR2 is SVGIG (reference sequence). As DNA, the CDR3 is TGTGCCTGGAACTCGGACAGTAATTCACCCCTCCACTTT. Translated: CAWNSDSNSPLHF.

The V gene is TRBV7-9, the J gene TRBJ1-2; 12 positions match TRBD1. This CDR3 has 16 amino acids. With 0 bases clipped from V and 4 bases from J, the junction kept 3 bases outside the gene matches. Germline V gene data show CDR1 as SEHNR and CDR2 as FQNEAQ (reference sequence). CDR3 sequence: CASSLAGQGATYGYTF. The CDR3 DNA is TGTGCCAGCAGCTTAGCGGGACAGGGGGCGACCTATGGCTACACCTTC.

The J gene is TRBJ1-2, the V gene TRBV5-8, with a tentative D call TRBD1 (5 bases). V shed 1 base and J shed 4 bases, with 8 bases lying between them. This CDR3 is built from 13 residues. CDR1 and CDR2 (germline): SGHTS, YDEGEE. CDR3 protein: CASSLTGIYGYTF. The CDR3 DNA reads TGTGCCAGCAGCTTGACAGGCATCTATGGCTACACCTTC.

This clone has just a few counts. V usage is TRBV6-5 and J usage is TRBJ1-6; 8 bases agree with TRBD1. Germline loops: CDR1 MNHEY, CDR2 SVGAGI. The CDR3 is made up of 15 amino acids. Trimming at V came to 3 bases and at J to 8 bases, leaving 6 bases not matched to a gene. The CDR3 loop is CASSYDRGGYSPLHF. In nucleotides, the CDR3 is TGTGCCAGCAGTTATGACAGGGGAGGGTATTCACCCCTCCACTTT.

The V call is TRBV19, the J call TRBJ2-3; 7 bases fit TRBD1. Trimming took 7 bases from V and 3 from J; bases not matched to a gene: 7. The CDR3 is 14 residues long. Per the germline V gene, CDR1 is LNHDA and CDR2 is SQIVND (reference sequence). CDR3 sequence: CASINLRGTDTQYF. The CDR3 DNA follows: TGTGCCAGTATTAACCTCAGGGGGACAGATACGCAGTATTTT.

The gene calls are TRBV28 and TRBJ1-2; D uncertain. Deletions cut 7 bases from V and 0 bases from J, with 12 bases between. The CDR3 extends over 14 amino acids. Germline-derived CDR1 and CDR2 are MDHEN and SYDVKM. CDR3 DNA: TGTGCCAGCACTGAGGCGGCTACTAACTATGGCTACACCTTC. Translating it yields CASTEAATNYGYTF.

CDR3 sequence reads: CASRVAGGNNEQFF. CDR3 in DNA: TGCGCCAGCAGGGTGGCGGGGGGAAACAATGAGCAGTTCTTC. The chain carries TRBV10-2 and TRBJ2-1; TRBD2 matches 8 bases. CDR3 length equals 14 residues. After removal of 6 bases from V and 5 bases from J, the junction contained 6 bases not matched to a gene. The germline gives CDR1 WSHSY, CDR2 SAAADI.

A single count supports this clone. The chain has TRBV10-2 and TRBJ1-1; 11 bases agree with TRBD1. This CDR3 is built from 13 residues. The germline V gene encodes CDR1 WSHSY and CDR2 SAAADI. The ends lost 7 bases at V and 5 bases at J; junction bases unmatched: 3. Here the CDR3 reads CASMGTGGTEAFF. As DNA, the CDR3 is TGCGCCAGCATGGGGACAGGGGGAACTGAAGCTTTCTTT.

This chain connects TRBV19 to TRBJ2-5; TRBD1 agrees at 7 bases. Germline loops: CDR1 LNHDA, CDR2 SQIVND (reference sequence). Unmatched junction bases numbered 9, after V lost 6 bases and J lost 2 bases. The CDR3 covers 15 residues. CDR3 sequence reads: CASRRSGTEQETQYF. The CDR3 DNA reads as TGTGCCAGTAGGCGATCCGGGACAGAACAAGAGACCCAGTACTTC.

The chain uses TRBV4-3 and TRBJ2-2, with D hard to call. Germline V CDR1 and CDR2: LGHNA, YSLEER. The CDR3 contains 13 residues. Trimming pared 0 bases from V and 11 bases from J, leaving 10 bases between. The CDR3 here is CASSQETWSELFF. The CDR3 nucleotides are TGCGCCAGCAGCCAAGAAACTTGGTCTGAGCTGTTTTTT.

J is TRBJ2-4 and V is TRBV7-2; D ambiguous. V dropped 1 base and J dropped 9 bases, with 7 bases sitting between them. The CDR3 is 12 residues long. Germline CDR1 SGHTA, CDR2 FQGNSA. CDR3: CASSLDVSIQYF. CDR3 nucleotide sequence: TGTGCCAGCAGCTTAGACGTGAGCATTCAGTACTTC.

The V gene is TRBV19, the J gene TRBJ1-2; TRBD1 is a possible D gene (6 bases). Trimming removed 7 bases from V and 4 bases from J, with 16 bases in between. Looked up from germline, CDR1 is LNHDA and CDR2 is SQIVND (reference sequence). This CDR3 contains 14 residues. The CDR3 protein is CASITHLDSYGYTF. CDR3 nucleotide sequence: TGTGCCAGTATAACCCACCTGGACAGCTATGGCTACACCTTC. Full variable domain (missing parts from reference TRBV19 and TRBJ1-2): DGGITQSPKYLFRKEGQNVTLSCEQNLNHDAMYWYRQDPGQGLRLIYYSQIVNDFQKGDIAEGYSVSREKKESFPLTVTSAQKNPTAFYLCASITHLDSYGYTFGSGTRLTVV.

The chain links TRBV7-2 to TRBJ1-3; maybe TRBD1 (5 bases). From germline, CDR1 is SGHTA and CDR2 FQGNSA. Deletions cut 1 base from V and 0 bases from J, with 7 bases between. The CDR3 contains 15 residues. The CDR3 DNA is TGTGCCAGCAGCTTAGACAGGATCTCTGGAAACACCATATATTTT. Its protein is CASSLDRISGNTIYF. The full variable domain, completed using reference TRBV7-2 and TRBJ1-3, is GAGVSQSPSNKVTEKGKDVELRCDPISGHTALYWYRQSLGQGLEFLIYFQGNSAPDKSGLPSDRFSAERTGGSVSTLTIQRTQQEDSAVYLCASSLDRISGNTIYFGEGSWLTVV.

Of note for this clone: The junction departs from the called germline gene at one end, perhaps through a read error. The chain carries TRBV7-9 and TRBJ2-7; 7 positions match TRBD1. The length of the CDR3 is 12 residues. Germline CDR1 is SEHNR and CDR2 is FQNEAQ (reference sequence). Written as DNA, the CDR3 is TGTTCCAGCAGCGCGACAGGGTCCGAGCAGTACTTC. It is translated as CSSSATGSEQYF.

This chain links TRBV6-5 with TRBJ1-2; tentatively, D is TRBD1 (6 bases). The CDR3 has 13 residues. V dropped 6 bases and J dropped 8 bases, with 16 bases sitting between them. Looked up from germline, CDR1 is MNHEY and CDR2 is SVGAGI. CDR3 sequence: CASREGGGRGYTF. In DNA form, the CDR3 reads TGTGCCAGCAGGGAGGGGGGGGGTCGGGGCTACACCTTC.